This T cell receptor beta chain came from a study of blood T cell repertoires in COVID-19. The protocol was immunoSEQ multiplex PCR, while the TCRdb copy is restricted to in-frame clones and leaves out a portion. Seen here are fewer than 450,000 clones, 85% to 90% observed once, and the top ten hold over 6%. The CDR3 runs 16 residues. CDR1 and CDR2 (germline): LGHDT, YNNKEL (reference sequence). V trimming: 4 bases; J trimming: 2 bases; junction bases outside the gene matches: 9. Input material: peripheral blood. The clonotype comes from a woman between 45 and 65 years old with COVID-19, enrolled during active disease. The rearrangement uses TRBV3-1 (or the pseudogene TRBV3-2) and TRBJ1-1, with 8 bases identical to TRBD1. The CDR3 bases are TGTGCCAGCAGCCCTAGCCGAGGACAGGGTAACACTGAAGCTTTCTTT. Translated: CASSPSRGQGNTEAFF.